The rows below give T cell receptor beta chains drawn from one sample of a study of blood T cell repertoires in COVID-19. Sequencing was performed with immunoSEQ multiplex PCR; in TCRdb, only in-frame clones are kept and a portion is missing. The sample has 200,000 to 300,000 clones; roughly 76% are singletons. The sequenced sample consisted of peripheral blood. The receptors derive from a woman at least 80 years old with COVID-19, enrolled during active disease. Both conserved end residues are part of each CDR3. A D gene is named only where the DNA matches it firmly. Expanded clones are given a class, and other clones once, few, many or no size at all.

d_call	v_call	j_call	clone_size	cdr3_aa	cdr3_nt
-	TRBV6-1	TRBJ1-6	-	CASSEGLPLHF	TGTGCCAGCAGTGAGGGGCTACCCCTCCACTTT
-	TRBV11-3	TRBJ1-1	-	CASSRRGNTEAFF	TGTGCCAGCAGCCGGCGGGGAAACACTGAAGCTTTCTTT
TRBD1	TRBV4-1	TRBJ1-6	-	CASSHGTGGSPLHF	TGCGCCAGCAGCCACGGGACAGGGGGTTCACCCCTCCACTTT
-	TRBV19	TRBJ2-5	once	CASSIIRGETQYF	TGTGCCAGTAGTATAATAAGGGGAGAGACCCAGTACTTC
-	TRBV30	TRBJ1-1	-	CAWSSGEGLVAFF	TGTGCCTGGAGCTCGGGGGAGGGTCTCGTAGCTTTCTTT
TRBD1	TRBV3-1/TRBV3-2	TRBJ1-6	few	CASSQQILRDRDSPLHF	TGTGCCAGCAGCCAACAAATTCTCCGGGACAGGGATTCACCCCTCCACTTT
TRBD1	TRBV5-4	TRBJ1-3	-	CASSLQGALSGNTIYF	TGTGCCAGCAGCTTACAGGGGGCTCTCTCTGGAAACACCATATATTTT
-	TRBV3-1/TRBV3-2	TRBJ1-5	once	CASSQSGQPQHF	TGTGCCAGCAGCCAATCCGGTCAGCCCCAGCATTTT
TRBD1	TRBV15	TRBJ1-2	-	CATSREVGQVSRGYGYTF	TGTGCCACCAGCAGAGAAGTAGGACAGGTTTCAAGGGGATATGGCTACACCTTC
-	TRBV2	TRBJ2-1	-	CASYFGGPPYNEQFF	TGTGCCAGCTATTTCGGGGGGCCCCCGTACAATGAGCAGTTCTTC
TRBD1	TRBV6-5	TRBJ2-7	-	CASKKAGTGSEQYF	TGTGCCAGCAAAAAGGCCGGGACAGGGAGCGAGCAGTACTTC
-	TRBV6-4	TRBJ1-1	-	CATGSGVGEAFF	TGTGCCACCGGATCGGGAGTCGGTGAAGCTTTCTTT
-	TRBV5-1	TRBJ1-1	-	CASSLLTGGTEAFF	TGCGCCAGCAGCTTACTGACAGGAGGCACTGAAGCTTTCTTT
-	TRBV28	TRBJ1-2	-	CASSLGGNNYGYTF	TGTGCCAGCAGTTTAGGAGGGAATAACTATGGCTACACCTTC
-	TRBV19	TRBJ2-6	-	CASSSLAGAASGANVLTF	TGTGCCAGTAGTTCCCTAGCAGGGGCGGCCTCAGGGGCCAACGTCCTGACTTTC
-	TRBV19	TRBJ1-2	-	CASSILRGSGVGYTF	TGTGCCAGTAGTATACTCAGGGGATCTGGGGTTGGCTACACCTTC
TRBD1	TRBV12-3/TRBV12-4	TRBJ1-3	-	CAGTDPSGNTIYF	TGTGCAGGGACAGACCCCTCTGGAAACACCATATATTTT
-	TRBV19	TRBJ1-6	-	CASSMGGNNSPLHF	TGTGCCAGTAGTATGGGAGGGAATAATTCACCCCTCCACTTT
-	TRBV11-1	TRBJ2-5	-	CASSPRDGQETQYF	TGTGCCAGCAGCCCCCGGGATGGCCAAGAGACCCAGTACTTC
-	TRBV18	TRBJ2-7	-	CASSPRSTGSYEQYF	TGTGCCAGCTCACCACGAAGTACAGGCTCCTACGAGCAGTACTTC
-	TRBV2	TRBJ1-5	-	CASSVGHSNQPQHF	TGTGCCAGCAGTGTTGGACACAGCAATCAGCCCCAGCATTTT
-	TRBV7-8	TRBJ1-2	-	CASSSTYNYGYTF	TGTGCCAGCAGCTCTACCTATAACTATGGCTACACCTTC
-	TRBV4-1	TRBJ1-3	-	CASSHPLRRGNTIYF	TGCGCCAGCAGCCATCCTCTACGGAGAGGAAACACCATATATTTT
TRBD1	TRBV2	TRBJ1-5	-	CASSATGGGGQPQHF	TGTGCCAGCAGTGCAACAGGGGGTGGAGGTCAGCCCCAGCATTTT
TRBD1	TRBV6-5	TRBJ1-1	-	CASSYSDRDAEAFF	TGTGCCAGCAGTTACTCGGACAGGGACGCTGAAGCTTTCTTT
TRBD1	TRBV3-1/TRBV3-2	TRBJ1-1	-	CASSPLSGGTEAFF	TGTGCCAGCAGTCCCCTTTCAGGGGGCACTGAAGCTTTCTTT
-	TRBV7-3	TRBJ2-5	once	CASSLMAGETQYF	TGTGCCAGCAGCTTAATGGCTGGAGAGACCCAGTACTTC
-	TRBV6-2/TRBV6-3	TRBJ1-4	once	CASSYSAGKLFF	TGTGCCAGCAGTTACTCGGCAGGCAAACTGTTTTTT
TRBD1	TRBV5-4	TRBJ1-6	-	CASSEGRGNSPLHF	TGTGCCAGCAGCGAGGGCAGGGGGAATTCACCCCTCCACTTT
-	TRBV6-1	TRBJ2-1	-	CASSEVSGQTSSYNEQFF	TGTGCCAGCAGTGAAGTCTCTGGACAGACGAGCTCCTACAATGAGCAGTTCTTC
TRBD2	TRBV5-1	TRBJ2-3	-	CASSPGGTPNTQYF	TGCGCCAGCAGCCCGGGGGGGACCCCCAATACGCAGTATTTT
TRBD1	TRBV28	TRBJ1-2	-	CAGTQGTDGYTF	TGTGCCGGCACACAGGGGACCGATGGCTACACCTTC
TRBD1	TRBV27	TRBJ2-2	-	CASSLTGQVIRAGELFF	TGTGCCAGCAGTCTGACGGGACAGGTCATTAGGGCCGGGGAGCTGTTTTTT
TRBD1	TRBV2	TRBJ1-2	-	CASRSWTGGNYGYTF	TGTGCCAGCAGGAGCTGGACAGGGGGGAACTATGGCTACACCTTC
TRBD1	TRBV4-2	TRBJ2-7	few	CASSESDRVNDEQYF	TGTGCCAGCAGCGAAAGCGACAGGGTAAATGACGAGCAGTACTTC
TRBD1	TRBV5-1	TRBJ1-5	-	CASSSGQGNQPQHF	TGCGCCAGCAGCTCCGGACAGGGGAATCAGCCCCAGCATTTT
TRBD1	TRBV27	TRBJ1-6	-	CASSLAGTGDYVLHF	TGTGCCAGCAGTTTAGCGGGGACAGGGGATTATGTCCTCCACTTT
TRBD1	TRBV19	TRBJ1-5	-	CASSGDRGGNQPQHF	TGTGCCAGTTCCGGCGACAGGGGGGGCAATCAGCCCCAGCATTTT
-	TRBV5-1	TRBJ1-2	-	CASSLEGGNYGYTF	TGCGCCAGCAGCTTGGAAGGGGGAAACTATGGCTACACCTTC
-	TRBV6-5	TRBJ1-1	-	CASSYSPQAEAFF	TGTGCCAGCAGTTACTCTCCCCAGGCGGAAGCTTTCTTT
TRBD2	TRBV15	TRBJ2-1	-	CATSRPSGGAVEQFF	TGTGCCACCAGCAGACCTAGCGGGGGGGCCGTTGAGCAGTTCTTC
-	TRBV11-2	TRBJ2-3	-	CASSPGVDTQYF	TGTGCCAGCAGCCCGGGAGTAGATACGCAGTATTTT
TRBD1	TRBV6-4	TRBJ2-1	-	CASSQQGAVNEQFF	TGTGCCAGCAGTCAACAGGGGGCTGTAAATGAGCAGTTCTTC
-	TRBV7-2	TRBJ2-1	-	CASSLGLFSYNEQFF	TGTGCCAGCAGCTTAGGGCTCTTCTCCTACAATGAGCAGTTCTTC
TRBD1	TRBV10-3	TRBJ2-1	-	CAISPTGGNYNEQFF	TGTGCCATCAGCCCGACAGGGGGCAACTACAATGAGCAGTTCTTC